This record looks at one T cell receptor beta chain sequence and its context. The antigen is unknown. At one end, the junction sequence differs from germline, possibly due to a read error. This sample is drawn from a study of cytomegalovirus exposure and HLA in healthy donors. Findings and caveats of the study: In a later analysis, parvovirus B19, influenza, CMV and Epstein-Barr virus appeared linked to several top co-occurrence clusters. Near-uniform donor sequencing depth was presumed by presence/absence analyses. Cytomegalovirus association was listed for about 170 TCR beta chains.

PCR involved 60 Vbeta and 13 Jbeta primers. Authors' processing steps: An analysis performed later counted 74 million or so unique TCR beta chains (around 11 million of them shared). Produced via immunoSEQ multiplex PCR; TCRdb's table is partial and in-frame only. Clone size and the V and J calls come from that table; the DNA yielded D and trimming. The sample records approximately 160,000 clones, around 72% being singletons. CDR3 length equals 15 residues. Germline V gives CDR1 LNHDA, CDR2 SQIVND (reference sequence). Sequences were obtained from PBMCs. This clonotype originated in a woman between 40 and 55 years old in good health and CMV-seropositive. The V call is TRBV19, the J call TRBJ2-1; 8 nucleotides match TRBD1. The CDR3 protein is CASSLDRGEGNEQFF. The CDR3 nucleotides read TGTGCCAGTAGTCTAGACAGGGGAGAGGGTAATGAGCAGTTCTTC.